This T cell receptor (beta chain) was recorded in a study of control samples from healthy donors and cancer patients. Produced via immunoSEQ multiplex PCR; TCRdb's table is partial and in-frame only. The repertoire holds under 95,000 clones, with 91% as singletons. This clone was observed a handful of times. The junction shows a germline mismatch at one end, possibly a read error. The sequence was collected from a woman in her thirties in good health. The sample taken for sequencing was blood.

This chain's CDR3 is CASSEVNRVLF. CDR3 sequence (DNA): TGTGCCAGCAGTGAAGTGAACAGGGTACTGTTT. V usage is TRBV6-1 and J usage is TRBJ1-4, with D possibly TRBD1 on 6 matching bases. Germline CDR1 is MNHNS and CDR2 is SASEGT. The CDR3 is 11 residues long.